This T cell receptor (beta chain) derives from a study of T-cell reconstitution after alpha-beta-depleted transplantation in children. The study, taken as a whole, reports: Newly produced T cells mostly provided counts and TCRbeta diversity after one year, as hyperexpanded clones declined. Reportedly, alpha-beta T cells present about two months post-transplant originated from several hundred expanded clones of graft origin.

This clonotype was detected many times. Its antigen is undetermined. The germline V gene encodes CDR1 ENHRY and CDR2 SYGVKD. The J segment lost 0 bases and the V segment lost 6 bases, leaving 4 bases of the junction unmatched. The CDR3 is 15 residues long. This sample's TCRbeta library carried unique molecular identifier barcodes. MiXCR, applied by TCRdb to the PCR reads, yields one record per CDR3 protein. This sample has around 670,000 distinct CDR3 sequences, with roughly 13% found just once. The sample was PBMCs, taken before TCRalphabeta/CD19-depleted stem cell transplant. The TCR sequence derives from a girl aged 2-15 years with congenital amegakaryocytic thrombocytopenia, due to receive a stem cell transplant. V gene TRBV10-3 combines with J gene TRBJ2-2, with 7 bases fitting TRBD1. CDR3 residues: CAIRTGTANTGELFF. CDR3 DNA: TGTGCCATCAGAACCGGGACAGCGAACACCGGGGAGCTGTTTTTT.